Detailed here is one TCR beta chain. Its antigen is as yet unknown. Produced via immunoSEQ multiplex PCR; TCRdb's table is partial and in-frame only. This sample has about 120,000 clones, with approximately 92% found just once. This entry comes from a study of graft-versus-host responses after intestinal transplantation. Turning to the study itself: Recipients had multivisceral, liver-intestinal, or isolated intestinal transplants. Study conclusions and caveats: There was an association between peak levels of circulating GvH clones and early post-transplant HvG declines. The marrow of recipients harbored GvH clones, and ileum or blood showed some of them first.

The CDR3 spans 14 residues. Trimming removed 3 bases from V and 5 bases from J, with 13 bases in between. Germline CDR1 reads SGDLS; CDR2 reads YYNGEE. The chain links TRBV9 to TRBJ2-3; D unclear. Sequenced material: unstimulated CD4+ T cells sorted from spleen or lymph node cells, taken before transplant. The source of this sequence is a human donor who was the organ donor for an intestinal transplant. The CDR3 nucleotides are TGTGCCAGCAGCGCTACCCATGGAGAAGATACGCAGTATTTT. Protein sequence: CASSATHGEDTQYF.